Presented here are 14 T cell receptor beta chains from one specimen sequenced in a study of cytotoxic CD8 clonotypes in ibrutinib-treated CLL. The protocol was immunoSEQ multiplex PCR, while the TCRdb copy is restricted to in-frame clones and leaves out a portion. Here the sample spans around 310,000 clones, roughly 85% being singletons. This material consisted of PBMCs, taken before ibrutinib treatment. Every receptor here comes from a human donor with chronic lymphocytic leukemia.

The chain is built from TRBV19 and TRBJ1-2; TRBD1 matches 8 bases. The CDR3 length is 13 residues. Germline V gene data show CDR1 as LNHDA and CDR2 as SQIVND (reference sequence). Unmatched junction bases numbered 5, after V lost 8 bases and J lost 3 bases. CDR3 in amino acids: CASRTGPDYGYTF. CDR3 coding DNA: TGTGCCAGTCGGACAGGGCCGGACTATGGCTACACCTTC.

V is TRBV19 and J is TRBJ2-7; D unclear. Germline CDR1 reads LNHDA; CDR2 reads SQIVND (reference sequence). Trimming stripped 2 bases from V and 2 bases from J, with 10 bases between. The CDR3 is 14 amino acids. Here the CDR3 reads CASSISGSTYEQYF. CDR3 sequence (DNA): TGTGCCAGTAGTATATCGGGTTCTACCTACGAGCAGTACTTC. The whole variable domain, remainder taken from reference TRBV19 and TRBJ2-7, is DGGITQSPKYLFRKEGQNVTLSCEQNLNHDAMYWYRQDPGQGLRLIYYSQIVNDFQKGDIAEGYSVSREKKESFPLTVTSAQKNPTAFYLCASSISGSTYEQYFGPGTRLTVT.

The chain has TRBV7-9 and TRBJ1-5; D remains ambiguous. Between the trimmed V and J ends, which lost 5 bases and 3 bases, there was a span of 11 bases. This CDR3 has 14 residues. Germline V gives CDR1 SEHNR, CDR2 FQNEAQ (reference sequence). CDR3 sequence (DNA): TGTGCCAGCAGCCCCATCGCATACAATCAGCCCCAGCATTTT. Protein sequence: CASSPIAYNQPQHF.

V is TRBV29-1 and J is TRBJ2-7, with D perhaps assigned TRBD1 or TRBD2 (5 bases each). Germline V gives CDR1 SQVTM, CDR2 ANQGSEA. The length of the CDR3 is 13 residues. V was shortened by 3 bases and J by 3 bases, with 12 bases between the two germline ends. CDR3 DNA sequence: TGCAGCGTTGACGCCCGGGACGGCTACGAGCAGTACTTC. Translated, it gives CSVDARDGYEQYF.

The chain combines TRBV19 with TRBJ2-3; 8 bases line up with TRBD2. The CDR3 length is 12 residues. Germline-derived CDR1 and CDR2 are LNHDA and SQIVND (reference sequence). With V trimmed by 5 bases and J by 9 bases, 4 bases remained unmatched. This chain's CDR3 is CASSFIAGTQYF. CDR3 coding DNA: TGTGCCAGTAGTTTCATAGCGGGGACGCAGTATTTT.

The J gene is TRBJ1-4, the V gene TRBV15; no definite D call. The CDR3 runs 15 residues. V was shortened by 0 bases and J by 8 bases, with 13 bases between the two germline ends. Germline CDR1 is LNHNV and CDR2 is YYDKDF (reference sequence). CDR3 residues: CATSRDGWPGEKLFF. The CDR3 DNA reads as TGTGCCACCAGCAGAGATGGTTGGCCAGGAGAAAAACTGTTTTTT.

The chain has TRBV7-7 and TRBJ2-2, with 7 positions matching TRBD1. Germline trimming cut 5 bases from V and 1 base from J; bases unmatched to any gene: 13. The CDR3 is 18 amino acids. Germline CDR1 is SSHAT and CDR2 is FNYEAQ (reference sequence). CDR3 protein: CASSRRLYAGGNTGELFF. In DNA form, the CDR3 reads TGTGCCAGCAGCAGGAGGCTGTACGCAGGGGGGAACACCGGGGAGCTGTTTTTT.

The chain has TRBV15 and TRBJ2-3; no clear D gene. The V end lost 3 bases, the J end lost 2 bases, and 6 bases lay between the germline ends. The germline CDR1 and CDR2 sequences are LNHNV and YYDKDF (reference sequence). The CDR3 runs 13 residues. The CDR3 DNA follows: TGTGCCACCAGCAGTGGTACCACAGATACGCAGTATTTT. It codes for CATSSGTTDTQYF.

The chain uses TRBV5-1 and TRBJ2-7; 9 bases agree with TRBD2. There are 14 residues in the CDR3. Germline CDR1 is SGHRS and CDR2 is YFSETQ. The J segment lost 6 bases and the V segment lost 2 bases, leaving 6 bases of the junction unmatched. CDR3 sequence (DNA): TGCGCCAGCAGCTTTGTTTCGACTAGCGGCGAGCAGTACTTC. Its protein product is CASSFVSTSGEQYF.

Here the CDR3 DNA reads TGTGCCAGCAGCGTAGTTGTCCCGCATGAGGGGGACACAGATACGCAGTATTTT. Its protein is CASSVVVPHEGDTDTQYF. This chain uses TRBV9 with TRBJ2-3, with a weak D call TRBD1 (6 bases). The CDR3 has 18 amino acids. In germline, CDR1 is SGDLS, CDR2 YYNGEE. Trimming left V 0 bases short and J 2 bases short, with 19 bases between.

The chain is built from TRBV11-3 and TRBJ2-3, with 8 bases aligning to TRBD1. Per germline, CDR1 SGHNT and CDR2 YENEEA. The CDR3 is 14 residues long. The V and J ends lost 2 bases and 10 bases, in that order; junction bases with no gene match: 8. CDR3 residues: CASSLHYPGGPQYF. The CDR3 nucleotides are TGTGCCAGCAGCTTACATTACCCAGGGGGCCCGCAGTATTTT.

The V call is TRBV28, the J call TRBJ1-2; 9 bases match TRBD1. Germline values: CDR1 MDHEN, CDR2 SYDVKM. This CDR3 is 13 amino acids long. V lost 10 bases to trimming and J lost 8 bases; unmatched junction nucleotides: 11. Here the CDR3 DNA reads TGTGCCAACTCGCGGGACAGGGCACAGGGCTACACCTTC. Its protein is CANSRDRAQGYTF.

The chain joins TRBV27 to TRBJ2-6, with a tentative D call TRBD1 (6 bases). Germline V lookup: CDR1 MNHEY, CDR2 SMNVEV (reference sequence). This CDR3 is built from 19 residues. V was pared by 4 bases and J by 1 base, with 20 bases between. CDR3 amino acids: CASSWRQVRPHSGANVLTF. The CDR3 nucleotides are TGTGCCAGCAGTTGGAGACAGGTTCGACCTCATTCTGGGGCCAACGTCCTGACTTTC.

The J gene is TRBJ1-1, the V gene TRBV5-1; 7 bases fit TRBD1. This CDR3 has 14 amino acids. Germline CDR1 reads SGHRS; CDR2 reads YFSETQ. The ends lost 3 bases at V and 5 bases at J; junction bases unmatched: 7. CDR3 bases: TGCGCCAGCAGCTCGACAGGGTTTGAAACTGAAGCTTTCTTT. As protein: CASSSTGFETEAFF.